The rows below give T cell receptor beta chains drawn from one sample of a study of blood T cell repertoires in COVID-19. TCRdb's table, derived via immunoSEQ multiplex PCR, lists solely in-frame clones and lacks some. The data show about 370,000 clones, with 80% to 90% seen just once and 0.95% to 1.1% held by the top ten. Sequencing was carried out using PBMCs or T cells enriched from blood (not recorded which). The receptors come from a man between 18 and 29 years old who had recovered from COVID-19. Both conserved end residues are part of each CDR3. D genes are given only for firm matches. Part of the rows lack a size; the others show once, few, many or a class for expanded clones.

J gene: TRBJ1-2
V gene: TRBV2
D gene: NA
clone size: NA
CDR3 DNA: TGTGCCAGCAGTGATCGGGGTGTTTACTATGGCTACACCTTC
CDR3 protein: CASSDRGVYYGYTF

J gene: TRBJ2-1
V gene: TRBV7-2
D gene: NA
clone size: NA
CDR3 DNA: TGTGCCAGCATTCAAAGGGGGAATGAGCAGTTCTTC
CDR3 protein: CASIQRGNEQFF

J gene: TRBJ2-7
V gene: TRBV19
D gene: NA
clone size: NA
CDR3 DNA: TGTGCCAGTAGTACGACGGTGACGGGGGAGCAGTACTTC
CDR3 protein: CASSTTVTGEQYF

J gene: TRBJ1-1
V gene: TRBV5-1
D gene: NA
clone size: NA
CDR3 DNA: TGCGCCAGCAGCTTCCCGGGGACTGAAGCTTTCTTT
CDR3 protein: CASSFPGTEAFF

J gene: TRBJ2-5
V gene: TRBV5-1
D gene: TRBD2
clone size: NA
CDR3 DNA: TGCGCCAGCAGCCGGGGACGGGGGGATGGCGAGACCCAGTACTTC
CDR3 protein: CASSRGRGDGETQYF

J gene: TRBJ2-1
V gene: TRBV7-9
D gene: TRBD2
clone size: NA
CDR3 DNA: TGTGCCAGCAGCCCACGACTAGCAGAATACAATGAGCAGTTCTTC
CDR3 protein: CASSPRLAEYNEQFF

J gene: TRBJ1-6
V gene: TRBV7-2
D gene: NA
clone size: NA
CDR3 DNA: TGTGCCAGCAGCTTAGCGAGGAGAAATTCACCCCTCCACTTT
CDR3 protein: CASSLARRNSPLHF

J gene: TRBJ1-1
V gene: TRBV28
D gene: TRBD1
clone size: NA
CDR3 DNA: TGTGCCAGCAGGCAACCGGGACAGGTCTCTGAAGCTTTCTTT
CDR3 protein: CASRQPGQVSEAFF

J gene: TRBJ2-7
V gene: TRBV7-2
D gene: TRBD2
clone size: NA
CDR3 DNA: TGTGCCAGCAGCTTGACTAGCGGGATTTCCTACGAGCAGTACTTC
CDR3 protein: CASSLTSGISYEQYF

J gene: TRBJ2-1
V gene: TRBV19
D gene: NA
clone size: NA
CDR3 DNA: TGTGCCAGTAGTACGAGGCCGTACAATGAGCAGTTCTTC
CDR3 protein: CASSTRPYNEQFF

J gene: TRBJ2-3
V gene: TRBV28
D gene: NA
clone size: NA
CDR3 DNA: TGTGCCAGCAGTTTCTTCGGGACTAGCACAGATACGCAGTATTTT
CDR3 protein: CASSFFGTSTDTQYF

J gene: TRBJ1-5
V gene: TRBV28
D gene: NA
clone size: NA
CDR3 DNA: TGTGCCAGCAGCCTCAGACAGGCCCCATATAGCAATCAGCCCCAGCATTTT
CDR3 protein: CASSLRQAPYSNQPQHF

J gene: TRBJ2-1
V gene: TRBV7-3
D gene: TRBD2
clone size: NA
CDR3 DNA: TGTGCCAGCAGAGCGGGAGGCACGTCGAATGAGCAGTTCTTC
CDR3 protein: CASRAGGTSNEQFF

J gene: TRBJ1-6
V gene: TRBV10-3
D gene: NA
clone size: NA
CDR3 DNA: TGTGCCATCAGTCCCGGGTCTGGTGGAAGTACCCTCCACTTT
CDR3 protein: CAISPGSGGSTLHF

J gene: TRBJ2-1
V gene: TRBV4-2
D gene: NA
clone size: once
CDR3 DNA: TGTGCCAGCAGCCAAGGACAGGAAGGGGTGTCCTACAATGAGCAGTTCTTC
CDR3 protein: CASSQGQEGVSYNEQFF